This paragraph covers one T cell receptor (beta chain) sequence. Germline assignment: CDR1 MDHEN and CDR2 SYDVKM. V dropped 4 bases and J dropped 6; count of bases not matched to a gene: 14. This CDR3 is built from 18 residues. Assay used: immunoSEQ multiplex PCR; TCRdb lists only in-frame clones, some missing. The data show a few hundred thousand clones, about nine tenths seen once. This sample was included in a study of Ad26.COV2.S vaccination and SARS-CoV-2 variants. Treatment defined: roughly 20 received Ad26.COV2.S at low or high dose, single or two shots; 5 received placebo; per-sample allocation not given. Repertoires come from day 63 after the first vaccine or placebo injection.

The V gene is TRBV28, the J gene TRBJ2-1, with 11 nucleotides matching TRBD1. The sequences come from peripheral blood, collected in a trial of Ad26.COV2.S vaccine versus placebo. This sequence originates from a person between 18 and 65 years old who received the Ad26.COV2.S COVID-19 vaccine or a placebo. In DNA form, the CDR3 reads TGTGCCAGCAGTTCGGTCGCCTTGGACAGGGGGCGATTCAATGAGCAGTTCTTC. It translates to CASSSVALDRGRFNEQFF. Based on the CDR3 plus reference TRBV28 and TRBJ2-1, the full variable domain is DVKVTQSSRYLVKRTGEKVFLECVQDMDHENMFWYRQDPGLGLRLIYFSYDVKMKEKGDIPEGYSVSREKKERFSLILESASTNQTSMYLCASSSVALDRGRFNEQFFGPGTRLTVL.